The following is a T cell receptor (beta chain) sequence with its context. Produced via immunoSEQ multiplex PCR; TCRdb's table is partial and in-frame only. The data hold roughly 80,000 clones, with roughly 94% observed a single time. Per germline, CDR1 GTSNPN and CDR2 SVGIG (reference sequence). Trimming shortened V by 3 bases and J by 5 bases, and 11 bases separated the two germline ends. This CDR3 spans 13 amino acids. This specimen comes from a study of technical replicates of blood from several donors. Sequenced material: T cells isolated from PBMCs. This sequence joins TRBV30 and TRBJ1-5, with a tentative D call TRBD1 (6 bases). This clonotype was obtained from a human donor in good health. The CDR3 loop reads CAWSREGDQPQHF. For the CDR3, the DNA is TGTGCCTGGAGCAGGGAGGGGGATCAGCCCCAGCATTTT.